This T cell receptor (beta chain) stems from a study of T cell changes during pregnancy in multiple sclerosis. Profiling relied on immunoSEQ multiplex PCR, and the TCRdb table lists in-frame clones only, not all of them. The repertoire includes 26,000 or so clones, about nine tenths of them detected once, and roughly 8.3% sits in the top ten. With 5 bases clipped from V and 2 bases from J, the junction kept 0 bases outside the gene matches. The CDR3 is 13 amino acids. From germline, CDR1 is GTSNPN and CDR2 SVGIG (reference sequence). The sequenced sample was CD8+ T cells from peripheral blood mononuclear cells, obtained in the second trimester of pregnancy. V gene TRBV30 combines with J gene TRBJ1-5, with 10 nucleotides matching TRBD1. This TCR derives from a female donor with multiple sclerosis, enrolled in a pregnancy study. The CDR3 DNA is TGTGCCTGGGGACAGGGGGGCAATCAGCCCCAGCATTTT. It is translated as CAWGQGGNQPQHF.